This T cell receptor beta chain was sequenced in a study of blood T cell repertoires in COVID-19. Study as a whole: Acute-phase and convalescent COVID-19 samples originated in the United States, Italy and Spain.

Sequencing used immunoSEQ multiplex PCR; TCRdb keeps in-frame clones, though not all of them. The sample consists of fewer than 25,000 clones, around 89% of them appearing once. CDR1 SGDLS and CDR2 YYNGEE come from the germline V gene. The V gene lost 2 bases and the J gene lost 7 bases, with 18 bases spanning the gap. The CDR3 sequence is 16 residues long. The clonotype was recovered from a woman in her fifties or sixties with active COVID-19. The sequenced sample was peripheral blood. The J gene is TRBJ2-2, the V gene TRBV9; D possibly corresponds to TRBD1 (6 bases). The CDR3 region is CASSVGAGGVVGELFF. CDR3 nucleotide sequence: TGTGCCAGCAGCGTGGGGGCCGGTGGGGTAGTCGGGGAGCTGTTTTTT.